The 29 T cell receptor beta chains given below trace back to one sample, sequenced in a study of cytomegalovirus exposure and HLA in healthy donors. It was with 60 Vbeta and 13 Jbeta primers that the PCR ran. TCRdb's copy holds only in-frame clones and misses some; the assay was immunoSEQ multiplex PCR. Among some 96,000 clones, roughly three quarters were seen once, and the ten largest hold around 20%. The sequenced material came from PBMCs. The receptors were sampled from a woman aged 60-75 years in good health and CMV-seropositive.

The chain recombines TRBV7-9 with TRBJ2-1, with D possibly being TRBD1 (5 bases). Trimming shortened V by 5 bases and J by 6 bases, and 8 bases separated the two germline ends. Germline V gene sequence: CDR1 SEHNR, CDR2 FQNEAQ (reference sequence). The CDR3 totals 12 residues. The CDR3 nucleotides are TGTGCCAGCAGCGTAGGGGCCAATGAGCAGTTCTTC. It translates to CASSVGANEQFF.

V and J are TRBV7-9 and TRBJ2-5; TRBD1 agrees at 9 bases. The J call may be wrong; the DNA end is better matched by TRBJ2-7. The CDR3 sequence is 14 residues long. The germline V gene has CDR1 SEHNR and CDR2 FQNEAQ (reference sequence). The CDR3 reads CASSLWDRVYEQYF. In DNA form, the CDR3 reads TGTGCCAGCAGCTTATGGGACAGGGTCTACGAGCAGTACTTC.

There are a few counts of this clone. CDR3 in amino acids: CASSWTESGANVLTF. CDR3 DNA sequence: TGTGCCAGCAGCTGGACTGAGTCTGGGGCCAACGTCCTGACTTTC. The J gene is TRBJ2-6, the V gene TRBV7-9; possibly TRBD2 for D (5 bases). Germline V gene data show CDR1 as SEHNR and CDR2 as FQNEAQ (reference sequence). CDR3 length: 15 residues. V was pared by 4 bases and J by 1 base, with 8 bases between.

This clone was observed a few times. The chain joins TRBV5-1 to TRBJ1-1; 10 positions match TRBD1. The CDR3 has 15 amino acids. Germline trimming cut 0 bases from V and 5 bases from J; bases unmatched to any gene: 4. The germline CDR1 and CDR2 sequences are SGHRS and YFSETQ. The CDR3 spells CASSLDRTGGTEAFF. CDR3 sequence (DNA): TGCGCCAGCAGCTTGGATCGGACAGGGGGAACTGAAGCTTTCTTT. Together with reference TRBV5-1 and TRBJ1-1, the CDR3 gives the full variable domain: KAGVTQTPRYLIKTRGQQVTLSCSPISGHRSVSWYQQTPGQGLQFLFEYFSETQRNKGNFPGRFSGRQFSNSRSEMNVSTLELGDSALYLCASSLDRTGGTEAFFGQGTRLTVV.

The rearrangement uses TRBV4-2 and TRBJ2-5; 14 positions match TRBD2. Trimming removed 3 bases from V and 4 bases from J; junction bases left unmatched: 4. Germline V lookup: CDR1 LGHNA, CDR2 YNFKEQ. This CDR3 is built from 16 residues. The CDR3 coding sequence is TGTGCCAGCAGCCAGGGGACTAGCGGGAGTGTAGAGACCCAGTACTTC. This sequence encodes CASSQGTSGSVETQYF.

This chain connects TRBV12-5 to TRBJ2-3; 8 bases fit TRBD2. Germline values: CDR1 LGHNT, CDR2 FRNRAP. Trimming removed 11 bases from V and 4 bases from J; junction bases left unmatched: 5. There are 12 residues in the CDR3. The CDR3 sequence is CAVAGGSDTQYF. The CDR3 DNA follows: TGTGCTGTCGCGGGGGGCTCAGATACGCAGTATTTT.

The table lists this clone with a few counts. As DNA, the CDR3 is TGTGCCAGCAGCTTACTCAGGGATAAAGCTTTCTTT. Translation: CASSLLRDKAFF. The chain has TRBV7-9 and TRBJ1-1; a possible D gene is TRBD1 (5 bases). CDR1 and CDR2 from the germline V gene are SEHNR and FQNEAQ (reference sequence). V lost 2 bases to trimming and J lost 9 bases, with 10 bases between them. The CDR3 sequence is 12 residues long.

This clone is a singleton in its sample. This chain links TRBV10-3 with TRBJ1-3; TRBD1 agrees at 7 bases. The CDR3 has 14 residues. J lost 0 bases, V lost 7 bases, and 3 bases had no gene match. The V gene's germline CDR1 is ENHRY and CDR2 SYGVKD. The CDR3 DNA is TGTGCCATCATGGGGACAGACTCTGGAAACACCATATATTTT. It encodes CAIMGTDSGNTIYF.

The V and J genes are TRBV7-9 and TRBJ1-1; unclear D gene. This CDR3 is built from 14 residues. CDR1 is SEHNR and CDR2 is FQNEAQ in the germline V gene (reference sequence). The CDR3 reads CSTAPGSGNTEAFF. CDR3 sequence (DNA): TGTTCCACCGCTCCAGGATCTGGGAACACTGAAGCTTTCTTT.

V and J are TRBV28 and TRBJ2-5; TRBD1 agrees at 7 bases. Germline lookup yields CDR1 MDHEN and CDR2 SYDVKM. This CDR3 is built from 14 residues. The V segment lost 3 bases and the J segment 5 bases; nucleotides outside the gene matches: 6. The CDR3 DNA reads TGTGCCAGCAGTTTGCTAGGGGGCGCGGAGACCCAGTACTTC. Protein product: CASSLLGGAETQYF.

The gene calls are TRBV9 and TRBJ1-3; D gene ambiguous. The CDR3 covers 15 residues. Germline V gives CDR1 SGDLS, CDR2 YYNGEE. V gave up 2 bases and J gave up 1 base, with 10 bases separating them. CDR3 nucleotide sequence: TGTGCCAGCAGCGTGGGCAGAAAGTCTGGAAACACCATATATTTT. Its protein is CASSVGRKSGNTIYF.

This rearrangement joins TRBV28 to TRBJ2-5; the match to TRBD2 covers 10 bases. Judging by the DNA end, TRBJ2-7 fits better; the J call may be wrong. This CDR3 comprises 14 residues. Germline V gene lookup returns CDR1 MDHEN and CDR2 SYDVKM. The CDR3 sequence: CASSTSGIAYEQYF. The CDR3 nucleotides are TGTGCCAGCAGTACTAGCGGGATAGCCTACGAGCAGTACTTC.

This clone was seen a handful of times. The gene calls are TRBV7-9 and TRBJ2-7, with D possibly TRBD1 on 5 matching bases. Germline CDR1 SEHNR, CDR2 FQNEAQ (reference sequence). The CDR3 has 14 residues. The V end lost 5 bases, the J end lost 0 bases, and 11 bases lay between the germline ends. The CDR3 is CASSPRRDSYEQYF. The CDR3 region has the DNA TGTGCCAGCAGCCCCCGCAGGGACTCCTACGAGCAGTACTTC.

The V gene is TRBV29-1, the J gene TRBJ2-1, with D maybe TRBD2 (6 bases). The V end was cut by 7 bases, the J end by 1 base, with 11 bases between. Germline CDR1 reads SQVTM; CDR2 reads ANQGSEA. This CDR3 spans 13 amino acids. CDR3 in DNA: TGCAGCGGGGTAGCGGATTCCTACAATGAGCAGTTCTTC. Protein product: CSGVADSYNEQFF.

This clone was picked up a small number of times. This chain links TRBV19 with TRBJ2-2, with no clear D. Germline V CDR1 and CDR2: LNHDA, SQIVND (reference sequence). CDR3 size: 14 residues. Trimming took off 2 bases at V and 1 base at J, with 5 bases between the two ends. This CDR3 is CASSIWRNTGELFF. CDR3 DNA sequence: TGTGCCAGTAGTATATGGAGGAACACCGGGGAGCTGTTTTTT.

The chain's CDR3 is CASSYRVGETQYF. The CDR3, as DNA: TGTGCCAGCAGCTACAGGGTTGGGGAGACCCAGTACTTC. The J gene is TRBJ2-5, the V gene TRBV11-3; D is perhaps TRBD1 (6 bases). The V end was cut by 4 bases, the J end by 5 bases, with 11 bases between. This CDR3 is built from 13 residues. Looked up from germline, CDR1 is SGHNT and CDR2 is YENEEA.

The genes are TRBV5-1 and TRBJ2-7, with 9 positions matching TRBD2. V lost 3 bases to trimming and J lost 2 bases; unmatched junction nucleotides: 6. The germline V gene has CDR1 SGHRS and CDR2 YFSETQ. The CDR3 loop spans 15 amino acids. The CDR3 region is CASSSLAGAPYEQYF. Written as DNA, the CDR3 is TGCGCCAGCAGCTCATTAGCGGGAGCCCCCTACGAGCAGTACTTC. Based on the CDR3 plus reference TRBV5-1 and TRBJ2-7, the full variable domain is KAGVTQTPRYLIKTRGQQVTLSCSPISGHRSVSWYQQTPGQGLQFLFEYFSETQRNKGNFPGRFSGRQFSNSRSEMNVSTLELGDSALYLCASSSLAGAPYEQYFGPGTRLTVT.

This clone was recorded at least ten times. The rearrangement links TRBV27 to TRBJ1-2, with 9 bases matching TRBD1. Germline values: CDR1 MNHEY, CDR2 SMNVEV (reference sequence). V trimming: 4 bases; J trimming: 5 bases; junction bases outside the gene matches: 8. The CDR3 loop spans 15 amino acids. The CDR3 loop reads CASSSSTGGTYGYTF. CDR3 coding DNA: TGTGCCAGCAGTTCCTCGACAGGGGGGACTTATGGCTACACCTTC.

The chain carries TRBV29-1 and TRBJ1-2, with a tentative D call TRBD1 (6 bases). The germline gives CDR1 SQVTM, CDR2 ANQGSEA. The V end was cut by 5 bases, the J end by 0 bases, with 7 bases between. This CDR3 is built from 12 residues. Written as DNA, the CDR3 is TGCAGCGTTAGGGGGACTAACTATGGCTACACCTTC. Its protein product is CSVRGTNYGYTF.

The chain recombines TRBV5-1 with TRBJ1-4; 8 nucleotides match TRBD1. Per germline, CDR1 SGHRS and CDR2 YFSETQ. V shed 1 base, J shed 6 bases, and the junction held 2 bases outside the gene matches. CDR3 size: 14 residues. The CDR3 region is CASSLKGQDEKLFF. CDR3 nucleotides: TGCGCCAGCAGCTTGAAGGGACAGGATGAAAAACTGTTTTTT.

Points on this clone: Within the sample, other DNA sequences also encode this same CDR3. V is TRBV18 and J is TRBJ2-6, with D perhaps TRBD2 (6 bases). Germline assignment: CDR1 KGHSH and CDR2 LQKENI. With 6 bases removed from V and 0 bases from J, the gap between germline ends came to 9 bases. The CDR3 loop spans 15 amino acids. As DNA, the CDR3 is TGTGCCAGCTCCCCCGGGAGCTCTGGGGCCAACGTCCTGACTTTC. It codes for CASSPGSSGANVLTF. The full variable domain, rest sourced from reference TRBV18 and TRBJ2-6, is NAGVMQNPRHLVRRRGQEARLRCSPMKGHSHVYWYRQLPEEGLKFMVYLQKENIIDESGMPKERFSAEFPKEGPSILRIQQVVRGDSAAYFCASSPGSSGANVLTFGAGSRLTVL.

The genes are TRBV7-2 and TRBJ2-7; D possibly corresponds to TRBD2 (6 bases). Germline CDR1 is SGHTA and CDR2 is FQGNSA. CDR3 length: 14 residues. V was shortened by 1 base and J by 7 bases, with 14 bases between the two germline ends. CDR3 sequence: CASSLDGGVGEQYF. The CDR3 DNA sequence: TGTGCCAGCAGCTTAGATGGAGGGGTTGGAGAGCAGTACTTC.

The genes are TRBV28 and TRBJ2-7, with D possibly being TRBD2 (6 bases). CDR3 length: 15 residues. V lost 5 bases, J lost 4 bases, and 18 bases lay in between. Germline V gives CDR1 MDHEN, CDR2 SYDVKM. The CDR3 nucleotides are TGTGCCAGCAGTGGGATGGGGAGGAGTGCTTACGAGCAGTACTTC. This gives the protein CASSGMGRSAYEQYF.

This clone was detected a few times. The V and J genes are TRBV6-5 and TRBJ1-1, with 8 bases aligning to TRBD1. Trimming removed 6 bases from V and 7 bases from J; junction bases left unmatched: 7. The germline V gene has CDR1 MNHEY and CDR2 SVGAGI. The length of the CDR3 is 13 residues. The CDR3 sequence: CASRLDRASEAFF. CDR3 DNA: TGTGCCAGCAGATTGGACAGGGCGAGTGAAGCTTTCTTT.

This clone was seen only a few times. J is TRBJ1-2 and V is TRBV2; TRBD1 is a possible D gene (6 bases). Germline CDR1 SNHLY, CDR2 FYNNEI. The CDR3 is 13 amino acids. Trimming pared 10 bases from V and 3 bases from J, leaving 15 bases between. The CDR3, as DNA: TGTGCCACCTCAAGGGGGTTGGACTATGGCTACACCTTC. Residues: CATSRGLDYGYTF.

The chain links TRBV7-2 to TRBJ2-1; 12 nucleotides agree with TRBD2. The V segment lost 4 bases and the J segment 7 bases; nucleotides outside the gene matches: 11. The CDR3 is 17 residues long. Germline V gene data show CDR1 as SGHTA and CDR2 as FQGNSA. The DNA for the CDR3 is TGTGCCAGCAGCTCAACTAGCGGGAGGTCTATCTATAATGAGCAGTTCTTC. Translated: CASSSTSGRSIYNEQFF.

The gene calls are TRBV29-1 and TRBJ2-1, with 7 bases identical to TRBD2. This CDR3 is built from 15 residues. With V trimmed by 6 bases and J by 7 bases, 15 bases remained unmatched. CDR1 and CDR2 (germline): SQVTM, ANQGSEA. This CDR3 reads CSVPRELSVWNEQFF. In nucleotides, the CDR3 is TGCAGCGTACCGCGGGAGCTCAGTGTTTGGAATGAGCAGTTCTTC.

The V gene is TRBV7-3, the J gene TRBJ2-1, with 10 positions matching TRBD2. The trim removed 6 bases at V and 6 bases at J, leaving 8 bases unmatched. Per germline, CDR1 SGHTA and CDR2 FQGTGA. This CDR3 has 15 amino acids. CDR3 in DNA: TGTGCCAGCAGTTTATTCAGCGGGAGGGCCAATGAGCAGTTCTTC. This codes for CASSLFSGRANEQFF. The entire variable domain, with the rest obtained from reference TRBV7-3 and TRBJ2-1, is as follows: GAGVSQTPSNKVTEKGKYVELRCDPISGHTALYWYRQSLGQGPEFLIYFQGTGAADDSGLPNDRFFAVRPEGSVSTLKIQRTERGDSAVYLCASSLFSGRANEQFFGPGTRLTVL.

The genes are TRBV5-1 and TRBJ2-1; 10 nucleotides agree with TRBD2. Per germline, CDR1 SGHRS and CDR2 YFSETQ. The length of the CDR3 is 16 residues. J lost 0 bases, V lost 7 bases, and 7 bases had no gene match. The CDR3 loop is CASGTSGVRSYNEQFF. CDR3 nucleotide sequence: TGCGCCAGCGGAACTAGCGGGGTCCGCTCCTACAATGAGCAGTTCTTC.